This TCR beta chain came from a study of blood T cell dynamics during melanoma immunotherapy. As regards this clone: What it binds is unknown.

Trimming pared 1 base from V and 7 bases from J, leaving 5 bases between. Germline loops: CDR1 SGHKS, CDR2 YYEKEE (reference sequence). The CDR3 consists of 12 residues. General observations from the study: Immune-effector CD8+ cells best matched cell-free DNA CDR3 sequences and were most clonal.

The protocol was immunoSEQ multiplex PCR, while the TCRdb copy is restricted to in-frame clones and leaves out a portion. The sample lists fewer than 2,000 clones, approximately 73% seen once, with 6% to 7.5% in the top ten. Time point specified: pre-treatment baseline. TIE cells were CD3+ CD4- CD8+ CD45RA- CD45RO-high CD27- CCR7- memory T cells. V and J are TRBV5-5 and TRBJ2-2; D not certain. This TCR was sampled from a human donor with melanoma. The sequencing here drew on CD8+ T cells from blood, taken from a patient treated with checkpoint blockade. CDR3 amino acids: CASSLIVGELFF. The CDR3 DNA is TGTGCCAGCAGCTTGATTGTCGGGGAGCTGTTTTTT. Based on the CDR3 plus reference TRBV5-5 and TRBJ2-2, the full variable domain is DAGVTQSPTHLIKTRGQQVTLRCSPISGHKSVSWYQQVLGQGPQFIFQYYEKEERGRGNFPDRFSARQFPNYSSELNVNALLLGDSALYLCASSLIVGELFFGEGSRLTVL.